This T cell receptor (beta chain) was recovered during a study of regulatory T cells in long-lasting Graves disease. Study at large: Positivity for TSH receptor antibodies plus over 5 years of antithyroid drugs meant persistent Graves' disease. Study conclusions and caveats: Accuracy could have been hurt by small sample size.

HTBI primers from iRepertoire and Arm-PCR of CDR3 regions yielded the TCR beta libraries. Source study methods: Among the samples, around 58 TRBV and 14 TRBJ segments were identified. TCRdb independently ran MiXCR on the multiplex PCR reads; one entry per CDR3 protein. The authors' filters were not applied to this entry. The table includes some 470,000 distinct CDR3 sequences, around a fifth detected once. The length of the CDR3 is 14 residues. Trimming cost V 3 bases and J 2 bases, with 7 bases left between them. The germline V gene has CDR1 SGHVS and CDR2 FQNEAQ. Time point in this sample: persistent/refractory GD, antithyroid drugs over 5 years with positive TRAb. From PBMCs, RNA was extracted and then used to make the TCR library. Turning to this clonotype: Antigen specificity is unknown.

The receptor was isolated from a female donor with Graves disease. This rearrangement joins TRBV7-8 to TRBJ2-2; no clear D gene. The sequenced sample was peripheral blood mononuclear cells (PBMCs), obtained when the disease was refractory, from a patient treated with antithyroid drugs. CDR3 coding DNA: TGTGCCAGCAGCTTTGGCAAAAACACCGGGGAGCTGTTTTTT. Translating gives CASSFGKNTGELFF.